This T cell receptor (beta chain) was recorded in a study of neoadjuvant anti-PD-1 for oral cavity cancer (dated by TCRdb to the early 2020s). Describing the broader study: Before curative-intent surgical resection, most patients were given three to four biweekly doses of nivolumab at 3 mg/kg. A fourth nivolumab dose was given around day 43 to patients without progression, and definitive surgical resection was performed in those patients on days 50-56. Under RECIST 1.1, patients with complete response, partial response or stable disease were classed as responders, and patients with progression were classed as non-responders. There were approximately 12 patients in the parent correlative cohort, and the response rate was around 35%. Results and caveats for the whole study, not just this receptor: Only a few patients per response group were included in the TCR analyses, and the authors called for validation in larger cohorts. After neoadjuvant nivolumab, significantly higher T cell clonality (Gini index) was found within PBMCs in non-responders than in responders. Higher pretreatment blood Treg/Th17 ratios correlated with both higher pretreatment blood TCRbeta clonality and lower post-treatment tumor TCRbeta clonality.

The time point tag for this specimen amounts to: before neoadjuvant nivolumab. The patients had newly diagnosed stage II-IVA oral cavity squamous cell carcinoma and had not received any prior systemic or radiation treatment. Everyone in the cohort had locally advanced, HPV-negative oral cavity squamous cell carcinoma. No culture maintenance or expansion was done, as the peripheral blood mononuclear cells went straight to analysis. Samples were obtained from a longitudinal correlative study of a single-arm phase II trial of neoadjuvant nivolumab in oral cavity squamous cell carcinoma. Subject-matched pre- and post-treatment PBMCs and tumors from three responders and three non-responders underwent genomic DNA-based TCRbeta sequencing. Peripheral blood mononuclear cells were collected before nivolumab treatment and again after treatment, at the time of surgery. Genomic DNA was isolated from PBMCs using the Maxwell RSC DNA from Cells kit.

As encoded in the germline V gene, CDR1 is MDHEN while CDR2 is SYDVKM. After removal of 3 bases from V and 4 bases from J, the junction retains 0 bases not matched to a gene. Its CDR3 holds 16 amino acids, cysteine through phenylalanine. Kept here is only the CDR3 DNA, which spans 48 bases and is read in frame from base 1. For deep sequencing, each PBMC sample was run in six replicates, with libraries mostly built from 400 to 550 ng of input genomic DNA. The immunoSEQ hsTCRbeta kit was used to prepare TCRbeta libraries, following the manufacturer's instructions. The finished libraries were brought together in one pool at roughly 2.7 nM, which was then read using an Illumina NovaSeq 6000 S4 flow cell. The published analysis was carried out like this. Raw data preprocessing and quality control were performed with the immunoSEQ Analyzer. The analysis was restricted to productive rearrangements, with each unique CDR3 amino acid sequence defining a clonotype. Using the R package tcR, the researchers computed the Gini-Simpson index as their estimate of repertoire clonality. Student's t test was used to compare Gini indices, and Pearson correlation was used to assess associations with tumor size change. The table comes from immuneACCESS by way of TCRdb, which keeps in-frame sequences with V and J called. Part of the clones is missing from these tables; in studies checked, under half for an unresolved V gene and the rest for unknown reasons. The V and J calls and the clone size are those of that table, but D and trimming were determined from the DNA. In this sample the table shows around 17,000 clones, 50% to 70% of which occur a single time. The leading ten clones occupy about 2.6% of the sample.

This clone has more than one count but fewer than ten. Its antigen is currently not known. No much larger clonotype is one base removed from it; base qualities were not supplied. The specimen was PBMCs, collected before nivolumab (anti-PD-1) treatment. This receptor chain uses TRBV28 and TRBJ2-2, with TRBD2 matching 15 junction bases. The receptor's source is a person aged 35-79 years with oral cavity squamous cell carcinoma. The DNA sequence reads TGTGCCAGCAGTTTGGGACTAGCGGGAGGCACCGGGGAGCTGTTTTTT. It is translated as CASSLGLAGGTGELFF.